Shown below are 17 T cell receptor beta chains from a single sample sequenced in a study of Graves' ophthalmopathy and Graves' hyperthyroidism (dated 2018 in TCRdb). Instrument used: Illumina HiSeq 2000. For repertoire sequencing, TCR beta CDR3 regions were amplified from RNA transcripts. A first-round RT-PCR used HTBI primers with the Qiagen OneStep RT-PCR kit, followed by a second-round multiplex PCR, size selection and purification. TCRdb applied fastp at Q25 and MiXCR to the public reads, then kept only in-frame beta chains. A single entry per CDR3 protein holds the most common genes and DNA from its merged rows. Within this sample are 300,000 to 400,000 distinct CDR3 sequences, with roughly a sixth of them counted one time only. In total, the top ten clones hold 12% of the sample. Sequencing used peripheral blood. The receptors come from an adult man with Graves' ophthalmopathy.

In its sample, this clonotype was seen many times. The chain is built from TRBV5-1 and TRBJ2-7; D is undetermined. Germline values: CDR1 SGHRS, CDR2 YFSETQ. The V end was cut by 0 bases, the J end by 1 base, with 8 bases between. This CDR3 comprises 14 residues. CDR3: CASSLGAPSYEQYF. CDR3 nucleotides: TGCGCCAGCAGCTTGGGGGCACCATCCTACGAGCAGTACTTC.

J is TRBJ2-7 and V is TRBV5-1; no definite D call. This CDR3 spans 14 amino acids. Trimming pared 5 bases from V and 2 bases from J, leaving 14 bases between. Germline V gives CDR1 SGHRS, CDR2 YFSETQ. Here the CDR3 reads CASRFRVDTYEQYF. The CDR3 nucleotides are TGCGCCAGCAGGTTCCGGGTCGATACCTACGAGCAGTACTTC.

At least ten counts were recorded for this clonotype. The genes are TRBV5-1 and TRBJ1-5, with unresolved D. This CDR3 has 13 residues. V was pared by 5 bases and J by 3 bases, with 9 bases between. Germline CDR1 SGHRS, CDR2 YFSETQ. The CDR3 protein is CASRQDYNQPQHF. DNA for the CDR3: TGCGCCAGCAGGCAGGATTACAATCAGCCCCAGCATTTT.

This clonotype has ten or more counts. The V gene is TRBV6-1, the J gene TRBJ1-1, with D perhaps matching TRBD1 (6 bases). The CDR3 consists of 13 residues. Germline V gene sequence: CDR1 MNHNS, CDR2 SASEGT. V was pared by 6 bases and J by 13 bases, with 21 bases between. In DNA form, the CDR3 reads TGTGCCAGCAGCCCCGGAGGTAGGGGGTTCTTTTTCTTT. Amino acids: CASSPGGRGFFFF.

This clonotype was seen repeatedly, ten times or more. The V gene is TRBV6-2 or TRBV6-3, the J gene TRBJ1-6; D not resolved. The germline gives CDR1 MNHEY, CDR2 SVGEGT. Trimming left V 7 bases short and J 3 bases short, with 13 bases between. The CDR3 contains 15 residues. In DNA form, the CDR3 reads TGTGCCAGCACCCCCCTGGAGGGCTATAATTCACCCCTCCACTTT. Translation: CASTPLEGYNSPLHF.

The V and J genes are TRBV27 and TRBJ2-2; D might be TRBD2 (6 bases). CDR1 is MNHEY, CDR2 SMNVEV, per germline (reference sequence). V was pared by 3 bases and J by 8 bases, with 16 bases between. The CDR3 has 15 residues. CDR3 nucleotides: TGTGCCAGCAGTTTCTCCGGGACTTTGGGAGGGGAGCTGTTTTTT. This sequence encodes CASSFSGTLGGELFF.

In its sample, this clonotype was seen many times. The chain employs TRBV12-3 or TRBV12-4 and TRBJ1-2; D call uncertain. The CDR3 is 14 residues long. V lost 1 base to trimming and J lost 2 bases, with 8 bases between them. CDR3 sequence reads: CASSLGLGNYGYTF. CDR3 DNA sequence: TGTGCCAGCAGTTTAGGGCTGGGCAACTATGGCTACACCTTC.

This clonotype showed up many times. The rearrangement joins TRBV20-1 to TRBJ2-7, with 8 bases identical to TRBD2. The CDR3 runs to 14 residues. With 6 bases clipped from V and 6 bases from J, the junction kept 13 bases outside the gene matches. CDR1 and CDR2 (germline): DFQATT, SNEGSKA (reference sequence). The DNA for the CDR3 is TGCAGTGCACCCCCCGGGACTAGAATCGTCGAGCAGTACTTC. As protein: CSAPPGTRIVEQYF.

The table lists this clonotype with many counts. This chain connects TRBV5-1 to TRBJ1-1; weak D call: TRBD1 (6 bases). Looked up from germline, CDR1 is SGHRS and CDR2 is YFSETQ. Trimming took 4 bases from V and 1 from J, leaving 11 bases between them. The CDR3 is made up of 14 amino acids. CDR3 DNA sequence: TGCGCCAGCAGCCCGATGACAGGGAACACTGAAGCTTTCTTT. It specifies CASSPMTGNTEAFF.

This clonotype was recorded many times. V and J are TRBV4-1 and TRBJ2-7; D is unclear. With 1 base removed from V and 3 bases from J, the gap between germline ends came to 10 bases. Germline loops: CDR1 MGHRA, CDR2 YSYEKL. The CDR3 is 14 amino acids. The CDR3 DNA sequence: TGCGCCAGCAGCCAAGTTGGAGATTACTACGAGCAGTACTTC. Its translation: CASSQVGDYYEQYF.

The rearrangement links TRBV7-2 to TRBJ2-5; D is unresolved. The CDR3 covers 15 residues. The V and J ends lost 2 bases and 0 bases respectively, with 10 bases between them. The germline CDR1 and CDR2 sequences are SGHTA and FQGNSA. The CDR3 DNA reads as TGTGCCAGCAGCTTAAGTACGCCAGACCAAGAGACCCAGTACTTC. This gives the protein CASSLSTPDQETQYF.

The table lists this clonotype with many counts. The rearrangement joins TRBV12-3 or TRBV12-4 to TRBJ2-2; a weak D match, TRBD1 (6 bases). This CDR3 contains 13 residues. Trimming removed 9 bases from V and 4 bases from J, with 12 bases in between. The DNA of the CDR3 is TGTGCCAGTGAAAAAGGGGGCACCGGGGAGCTGTTTTTT. Amino acid sequence: CASEKGGTGELFF.

This clonotype was recorded many times. The chain is built from TRBV30 and TRBJ2-5; TRBD2 might be the D (5 bases). The ends were cut back, 0 bases at V and 1 base at J, with 12 bases in the middle. The germline V gene encodes CDR1 GTSNPN and CDR2 SVGIG (reference sequence). The CDR3 length is 15 residues. The CDR3: CAWSVLGPSQETQYF. CDR3 coding DNA: TGTGCCTGGAGTGTACTAGGGCCTAGCCAAGAGACCCAGTACTTC.

This clonotype occurred many times. V is TRBV6-2 or TRBV6-3 and J is TRBJ1-1; D gene uncertain. The V gene lost 6 bases and the J gene lost 0 bases, with 11 bases spanning the gap. From germline, CDR1 is MNHEY and CDR2 SVGEGT. The CDR3 totals 14 residues. Here the CDR3 reads CASRTQSMNTEAFF. The CDR3 DNA follows: TGTGCCAGCAGGACCCAATCCATGAACACTGAAGCTTTCTTT.

This clonotype was counted many times. V usage is TRBV5-1 and J usage is TRBJ1-5; 7 bases map to TRBD1. V shed 3 bases and J 2 bases; nucleotides not matched to a gene: 8. The CDR3 sequence is 16 residues long. Germline assignment: CDR1 SGHRS and CDR2 YFSETQ. For the CDR3, the DNA is TGCGCCAGCAGCTACGGGGACAGTACGGGCAATCAGCCCCAGCATTTT. Its protein product is CASSYGDSTGNQPQHF.

This clonotype was found many times. The CDR3 reads CASSWGQIGGQETQYF. The DNA for the CDR3 is TGCGCCAGCAGCTGGGGACAGATCGGGGGGCAAGAGACCCAGTACTTC. This sequence joins TRBV5-1 and TRBJ2-5; D tentatively reads TRBD1 or TRBD2 (7 bases each). The CDR3 has 16 amino acids. The V gene lost 3 bases and the J gene lost 2 bases, with 17 bases spanning the gap. Germline values: CDR1 SGHRS, CDR2 YFSETQ.

This clonotype was seen ten or more times. This chain joins TRBV10-3 and TRBJ1-2; 9 bases match TRBD1. The CDR3 is 12 residues long. Germline V lookup: CDR1 ENHRY, CDR2 SYGVKD. Losses at the gene ends were 7 bases for V and 6 bases for J; bases not matched to a gene: 3. In DNA form, the CDR3 reads TGTGCCATCATGGGACAGGGTGATGGCTACACCTTC. Translating it yields CAIMGQGDGYTF.